Listed below are T cell receptor beta chains from one sample, sequenced in a study of blood T cell repertoires in COVID-19. This table comes from immunoSEQ multiplex PCR, and its TCRdb copy is limited to in-frame clones, with some not included. The sample has about 440,000 clones, roughly 91% seen once; the top ten hold 4% to 4.5%. What was sequenced was peripheral blood. Receptor source: a woman in her 30s with acute or convalescent COVID-19. Each CDR3 is given with its conserved first and last residue. A D gene is named only where the DNA matches it firmly. Size values are once, few and many counts, or a class for expanded clones, and some rows have none.

V gene	CDR3 length	J gene	D gene	clone size	CDR3 protein	CDR3 DNA
TRBV30	13	TRBJ1-3	-	-	CAWRVTSGNTIYF	TGTGCCTGGCGGGTAACCTCTGGAAACACCATATATTTT
TRBV29-1	14	TRBJ2-2	-	few	CSVSAGANTGELFF	TGCAGCGTCTCGGCGGGGGCCAACACCGGGGAGCTGTTTTTT
TRBV19	11	TRBJ2-1	-	once	CASRARNEQFF	TGTGCCAGTAGGGCCCGCAATGAGCAGTTCTTC
TRBV29-1	15	TRBJ2-5	TRBD2	many	CSAITSSGGAETQYF	TGCAGCGCTATCACTAGTAGCGGGGGCGCCGAGACCCAGTACTTC
TRBV19	15	TRBJ1-3	-	-	CASRPVGALGNTIYF	TGTGCCAGTAGACCAGTTGGGGCTCTGGGAAACACCATATATTTT
TRBV28	14	TRBJ2-7	TRBD1	-	CASILGQGAYEQYF	TGTGCCAGCATACTGGGACAGGGGGCCTACGAGCAGTACTTC
TRBV29-1	10	TRBJ2-7	-	-	CSVGSGVQYF	TGCAGCGTTGGCTCAGGGGTGCAGTACTTC
TRBV27	12	TRBJ2-5	-	-	CASSPFQETQYF	TGTGCCAGCAGTCCCTTCCAAGAGACCCAGTACTTC
TRBV11-2	14	TRBJ1-2	-	-	CASSLVPVNYGYTF	TGTGCCAGCAGCTTAGTTCCCGTGAACTATGGCTACACCTTC
TRBV6-4	14	TRBJ2-3	-	-	CASSAGSFTDTQYF	TGTGCCAGCAGCGCGGGATCTTTCACAGATACGCAGTATTTT
TRBV12-3/TRBV12-4	13	TRBJ2-7	TRBD1	-	CASSFDRGDEQYF	TGTGCCAGCAGTTTTGACAGGGGAGACGAGCAGTACTTC
TRBV6-5	14	TRBJ2-7	TRBD2	-	CASSQLAGSYEQYF	TGTGCCAGCAGTCAACTAGCGGGGTCCTACGAGCAGTACTTC
TRBV12-5	14	TRBJ2-7	-	-	CASGLGTTYYEQYF	TGTGCTAGTGGTTTGGGGACAACATACTACGAGCAGTACTTC
TRBV4-1	15	TRBJ1-2	-	-	CASSQGPQGNYGYTF	TGCGCCAGCAGCCAAGGTCCACAGGGTAACTATGGCTACACCTTC
TRBV3-1/TRBV3-2	14	TRBJ2-5	-	-	CASSQVGGQETQYF	TGTGCCAGCAGCCAAGTCGGGGGACAAGAGACCCAGTACTTC
TRBV9	14	TRBJ2-1	TRBD2	once	CASSVESSGNEQFF	TGTGCCAGCAGCGTAGAGTCTAGCGGAAATGAGCAGTTCTTC
TRBV2	15	TRBJ1-5	TRBD1	-	CASSGTGQGNQPQHF	TGTGCCAGCAGTGGTACGGGACAGGGGAATCAGCCCCAGCATTTT
TRBV2	11	TRBJ2-7	-	-	CASSFSYEQYF	TGTGCCAGCAGCTTCTCCTACGAGCAGTACTTC
TRBV15	16	TRBJ2-7	TRBD1	-	CATSRGLQGAINEQYF	TGTGCCACCAGCAGGGGTTTACAGGGGGCGATCAACGAGCAGTACTTC
TRBV27	16	TRBJ2-3	TRBD2	-	CASSNLGGGHTDTQYF	TGTGCCAGCAGTAACCTCGGCGGGGGGCACACAGATACGCAGTATTTT
TRBV3-1/TRBV3-2	17	TRBJ2-5	TRBD2	-	CASSQGLAGPDQETQYF	TGTGCCAGCAGCCAAGGACTAGCGGGGCCGGACCAAGAGACCCAGTACTTC
TRBV7-9	17	TRBJ2-5	-	-	CASSKGGQADMGKTQYF	TGTGCCAGCAGCAAGGGAGGACAGGCAGATATGGGGAAGACCCAGTACTTC
TRBV25-1	12	TRBJ1-1	-	once	CASHDRNTEAFF	TGTGCCAGCCACGACAGGAACACTGAAGCTTTCTTT
TRBV9	16	TRBJ2-3	-	-	CASSPLGRGGTDTQYF	TGTGCCAGCAGCCCACTTGGGAGGGGGGGCACAGATACGCAGTATTTT
TRBV5-5	18	TRBJ1-6	-	-	CASSLDWWDKLGGSPLHF	TGTGCCAGCAGCTTGGATTGGTGGGACAAGTTAGGAGGATCACCCCTCCACTTT
TRBV18	15	TRBJ2-7	-	few	CASSLRGDFGYEQYF	TGTGCCAGCTCCCTCAGGGGCGATTTCGGCTACGAGCAGTACTTC
TRBV10-1	14	TRBJ2-3	-	-	CASSDPGNTDTQYF	TGCGCCAGCAGTGATCCGGGAAACACAGATACGCAGTATTTT
TRBV18	16	TRBJ1-1	-	-	CASSPIVWSENTEAFF	TGTGCCAGCTCACCGATTGTGTGGTCAGAGAACACTGAAGCTTTCTTT
TRBV7-3	13	TRBJ1-2	-	many	CASSLSQEDGYTF	TGTGCCAGCAGCTTAAGCCAAGAGGATGGCTACACCTTC
TRBV19	11	TRBJ1-6	-	-	CASGEDGPLHF	TGTGCCAGTGGAGAAGATGGGCCCCTCCACTTT
TRBV15	18	TRBJ2-2	-	-	CATSRDLVDTGGTGELFF	TGTGCCACCAGCAGAGATCTTGTCGATACGGGTGGGACCGGGGAGCTGTTTTTT
TRBV28	14	TRBJ2-5	TRBD2	-	CASSLAGGQETQYF	TGTGCCAGCAGTCTAGCGGGGGGCCAAGAGACCCAGTACTTC
TRBV2	11	TRBJ2-5	-	few	CASSQQETQYF	TGTGCCAGCAGTCAACAAGAGACCCAGTACTTC
TRBV18	17	TRBJ2-5	TRBD1	-	CASSPEQNRDRWETQYF	TGTGCCAGCTCACCAGAACAAAACCGGGACAGATGGGAGACCCAGTACTTC
TRBV9	15	TRBJ2-2	TRBD2	once	CASSGTSGASGELFF	TGTGCCAGCAGCGGTACTAGCGGGGCCTCGGGGGAGCTGTTTTTT
TRBV28	19	TRBJ1-5	TRBD1	once	CASRWDRGGRIYSNQPQHF	TGTGCCAGCAGGTGGGACAGGGGGGGTCGGATCTATAGCAATCAGCCCCAGCATTTT
TRBV12-5	18	TRBJ2-7	TRBD1	-	CASAPQPPSGTGAYEQYF	TGTGCTAGTGCTCCGCAACCGCCCTCCGGGACAGGGGCCTACGAGCAGTACTTC
TRBV3-1/TRBV3-2	15	TRBJ2-3	TRBD2	-	CATAGRGARTDTQYF	TGTGCCACCGCCGGGAGGGGGGCTCGGACAGATACGCAGTATTTT
TRBV24-1	17	TRBJ2-3	TRBD1	-	CATSDPPGTGGTDTQYF	TGTGCCACCAGTGATCCACCCGGGACAGGGGGTACAGATACGCAGTATTTT
TRBV9	16	TRBJ2-1	TRBD2	-	CASSVEGTSPYNEQFF	TGTGCCAGCAGCGTAGAAGGGACTAGCCCTTACAATGAGCAGTTCTTC